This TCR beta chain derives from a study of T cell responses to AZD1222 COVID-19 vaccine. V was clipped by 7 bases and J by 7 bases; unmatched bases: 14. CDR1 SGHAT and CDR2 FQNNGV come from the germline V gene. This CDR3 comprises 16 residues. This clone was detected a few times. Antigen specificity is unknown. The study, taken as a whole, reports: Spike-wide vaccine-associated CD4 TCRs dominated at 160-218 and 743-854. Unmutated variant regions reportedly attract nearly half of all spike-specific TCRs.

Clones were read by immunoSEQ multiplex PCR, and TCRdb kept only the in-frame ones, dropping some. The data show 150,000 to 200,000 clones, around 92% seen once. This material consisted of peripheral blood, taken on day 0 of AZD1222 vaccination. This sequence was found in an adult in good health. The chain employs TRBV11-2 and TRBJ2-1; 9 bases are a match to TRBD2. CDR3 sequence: CASIMAGLAIQNEQFF. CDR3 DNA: TGTGCCAGCATTATGGCAGGACTAGCGATTCAGAATGAGCAGTTCTTC. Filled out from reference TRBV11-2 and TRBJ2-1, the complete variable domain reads EAGVAQSPRYKIIEKRQSVAFWCNPISGHATLYWYQQILGQGPKLLIQFQNNGVVDDSQLPKDRFSAERLKGVDSTLKIQPAKLEDSAVYLCASIMAGLAIQNEQFFGPGTRLTVL.